The sequence of this T cell receptor beta chain was determined in a study of CD8 T cells in Susac syndrome. Overall study findings and caveats: The TCR sequencing and HLA analysis in the study involved a relatively small number of individuals, as the study acknowledged.

Sequencing of TCR beta was undertaken in CD8+ and CD4+ T cells derived from blood. TEMRA cells were FACS-enriched, with CD8+ and CD4+ T cells isolated negatively. On this clonotype itself: Its target is not known.

The RNA input was 0.5 to 1 ug, and it was reverse transcribed with random hexamers. TCRdb processed the immunoSEQ multiplex PCR reads anew with MiXCR; each CDR3 protein has one entry. The table has 180,000 or so distinct CDR3 sequences, around 94% seen once; the top ten hold 0.11% to 0.15%. This CDR3 is built from 13 residues. The V end was cut by 7 bases, the J end by 5 bases, with 13 bases between. CDR1 and CDR2 from the germline V gene are KGHSH and LQKENI. This receptor was taken from a human donor in good health. The V and J genes are TRBV18 and TRBJ2-3; D possibly uses TRBD1 or TRBD2 (5 bases each). The sample was CD4+ T cells from PBMCs. The CDR3 sequence: CASYPGALDTQYF. DNA of the CDR3: TGTGCCAGCTACCCCGGGGCGCTAGATACGCAGTATTTT.